Presented here are 21 T cell receptor beta chains from one specimen sequenced in a study of neurological immune-mediated disorders. TCRdb analysed the 5' RACE reads with MiXCR anew, one entry per CDR3 protein. Of about 65,000 distinct CDR3 sequences listed, over 4% are singletons. The sample consisted of PBMCs. The receptors were gathered from a man aged 45-60 years with multiple sclerosis.

Notes on this clonotype: This may stem from a read error, because a much larger clone lies one nucleotide away. The rearrangement joins TRBV28 to TRBJ2-5; D is unclear. This CDR3 is built from 10 residues. Trimming removed 9 bases from V and 4 bases from J, with 6 bases in between. Germline lookup yields CDR1 MDHEN and CDR2 SYDVKM. In DNA form, the CDR3 reads TGTGCCAGAGGCCCAGAGACCCAGTACTTC. It codes for CARGPETQYF.

For this clonotype: Since a much larger clone is just one base distant, this may be a read error. The chain joins TRBV7-2 to TRBJ2-1, with 7 bases identical to TRBD2. In germline, CDR1 is SGHTA, CDR2 FQGNSA. V shed 10 bases and J 2 bases; nucleotides not matched to a gene: 11. The CDR3 runs 15 residues. CDR3: CATAKAGKAYNEQFF. CDR3 DNA: TGTGCCACCGCCAAAGCGGGAAAAGCCTACAATGAGCAGTTCTTC.

This clonotype was counted ten times or more. One end of the junction varies from germline; a read error may be responsible. The chain uses TRBV6-5 and TRBJ1-2, with no clear D. The germline gives CDR1 MNHEY, CDR2 SVGAGI. This CDR3 is built from 14 residues. The CDR3 DNA reads TGTGCCAGCACCGCCAGAGGTCCTAAATATGGCTACACCTTC. Amino acid sequence: CASTARGPKYGYTF.

This clonotype was counted a few times. The J gene is TRBJ1-1, the V gene TRBV20-1; D is ambiguous. Trimming removed 3 bases at V and 1 base at J, with 15 bases between. The CDR3 extends over 15 amino acids. The germline V gene has CDR1 DFQATT and CDR2 SNEGSKA (reference sequence). Here the CDR3 reads CSASVPGSPNTEAFF. The CDR3 nucleotides are TGCAGTGCTAGTGTGCCAGGATCTCCGAACACTGAAGCTTTCTTT.

This clonotype appeared many times. The V and J genes are TRBV5-1 and TRBJ2-2; D unresolved. CDR3 length: 13 residues. Germline CDR1 and CDR2: SGHRS and YFSETQ. Deletions cut 4 bases from V and 2 bases from J, with 6 bases between. In DNA, the CDR3 is TGCGCCAGCAGCAGATATAACACCGGGGAGCTGTTTTTT. It is translated as CASSRYNTGELFF.

This clonotype turned up a few times. V and J are TRBV6-6 and TRBJ2-1; TRBD1 matches 7 bases. Trimming at V came to 2 bases and at J to 5 bases, leaving 6 bases not matched to a gene. The CDR3 contains 15 residues. Germline CDR1 is MNHNY and CDR2 is SVGAGI (reference sequence). The CDR3 DNA sequence: TGTGCCAGCAGTTACACCCGACAGGGAAACAATGAGCAGTTCTTC. It specifies CASSYTRQGNNEQFF.

This clonotype was seen at least ten times. V gene TRBV20-1 combines with J gene TRBJ2-5, with TRBD2 matching 8 bases. Losses at the gene ends were 5 bases for V and 5 bases for J; bases not matched to a gene: 13. Per the germline V gene, CDR1 is DFQATT and CDR2 is SNEGSKA (reference sequence). There are 15 residues in the CDR3. Written as DNA, the CDR3 is TGCAGTGCTTCGCGGGGGGCACAACTTGGGGAGACCCAGTACTTC. Encoded protein: CSASRGAQLGETQYF.

This clonotype was seen ten or more times. This chain joins TRBV18 and TRBJ1-3; unclear D gene. V was clipped by 5 bases and J by 4 bases, with 6 bases between them. The V gene's germline CDR1 is KGHSH and CDR2 LQKENI. CDR3 length equals 12 residues. In nucleotides, the CDR3 is TGTGCCAGCTCATCCAGGGGAAACACCATATATTTT. It specifies CASSSRGNTIYF.

This clonotype came up many times. The chain combines TRBV6-6 with TRBJ2-1; possibly TRBD2 for D (5 bases). V lost 2 bases, J lost 0 bases, and 8 bases lay in between. CDR1 and CDR2 from the germline V gene are MNHNY and SVGAGI (reference sequence). The CDR3 is 15 amino acids. This CDR3 is CASSYPGSSYNEQFF. In nucleotides, the CDR3 is TGTGCCAGCAGTTACCCGGGAAGCTCCTACAATGAGCAGTTCTTC.

This clonotype was detected ten times or more. This sequence joins TRBV7-9 and TRBJ2-3; the D gene is possibly TRBD2 (6 bases). The CDR3 length is 15 residues. The V gene's germline CDR1 is SEHNR and CDR2 FQNEAQ (reference sequence). The germline V and J ends were trimmed by 7 bases and 0 bases, with 14 bases remaining between them. CDR3 coding DNA: TGTGCCAGCACACCCCCCGGGACTAGCACAGATACGCAGTATTTT. Encoded protein: CASTPPGTSTDTQYF.

A few counts support this clonotype. V and J are TRBV10-3 and TRBJ1-2; no reliable D call. Trimming left V 4 bases short and J 5 bases short, with 11 bases between. CDR1 ENHRY and CDR2 SYGVKD come from the germline V gene. CDR3 size: 13 residues. In DNA form, the CDR3 reads TGTGCCATCAGTGGCAACAGCGTGTATGGCTACACCTTC. It codes for CAISGNSVYGYTF.

For this clonotype: At one end, the junction sequence differs from germline, possibly due to a read error. The V gene is TRBV20-1, the J gene TRBJ1-5, with TRBD1 matching 7 bases. Germline values: CDR1 DFQATT, CDR2 SNEGSKA (reference sequence). The CDR3 is 14 residues long. In DNA, the CDR3 is TGCAGTGCTAGAGATGTACCAGGGGGTCAGCCCCAGAATTTT. Its protein product is CSARDVPGGQPQNF.

The table lists this clonotype with many counts. The rearrangement uses TRBV20-1 and TRBJ2-2; no definite D call. V lost 1 base, J lost 3 bases, and 15 bases lay in between. CDR3 length: 16 residues. Germline V gene data show CDR1 as DFQATT and CDR2 as SNEGSKA (reference sequence). The CDR3 here is CSARASFGRHTGELFF. The DNA of the CDR3 is TGCAGTGCTAGAGCCTCTTTCGGCCGACACACCGGGGAGCTGTTTTTT.

This clonotype was recorded many times. The chain uses TRBV7-9 and TRBJ2-5; D not resolved. CDR1 and CDR2 (germline): SEHNR, FQNEAQ (reference sequence). CDR3 size: 10 residues. V lost 4 bases and J 5 bases, leaving 2 bases between the germline ends. The CDR3 nucleotides are TGTGCCAGCAGCTCTGAGACCCAGTACTTC. Translated, it gives CASSSETQYF.

The chain recombines TRBV5-6 with TRBJ2-3; D tentatively fits TRBD1 or TRBD2 (6 bases each). The V end lost 3 bases, the J end lost 5 bases, and 19 bases lay between the germline ends. This CDR3 has 16 residues. CDR1 is SGHDT and CDR2 is YYEEEE in the germline V gene. The CDR3 DNA sequence: TGTGCCAGCAGCTCGACTACGGGGGCCCCGGTAGATACGCAGTATTTT. It codes for CASSSTTGAPVDTQYF.

The chain uses TRBV7-6 and TRBJ2-1; D possibly matches TRBD1 or TRBD2 (6 bases each). The V end was cut by 2 bases, the J end by 9 bases, with 11 bases between. The CDR3 runs to 13 residues. Germline CDR1 reads SGHVS; CDR2 reads FNYEAQ. The CDR3 reads CASSLSRGGEQFF. CDR3 nucleotide sequence: TGTGCCAGCAGCTTAAGCAGGGGAGGTGAGCAGTTCTTC. Using reference TRBV7-6 and TRBJ2-1 for the parts outside the CDR3, the full variable domain is GAGVSQSPRYKVTKRGQDVALRCDPISGHVSLYWYRQALGQGPEFLTYFNYEAQQDKSGLPNDRFSAERPEGSISTLTIQRTEQRDSAMYRCASSLSRGGEQFFGPGTRLTVL.

This clonotype was counted many times. The V and J genes are TRBV6-2 or TRBV6-3 and TRBJ1-2, with 11 bases identical to TRBD1. The germline CDR1 and CDR2 sequences are MNHEY and SVGEGT. CDR3 size: 18 residues. The trim removed 6 bases at V and 5 bases at J, leaving 17 bases unmatched. CDR3 residues: CASREYGTGGISGYGYTF. The CDR3 DNA reads as TGTGCCAGCAGAGAATACGGGACAGGGGGAATCAGTGGATATGGCTACACCTTC.

This clonotype came up many times. The chain links TRBV6-5 to TRBJ2-7; perhaps TRBD2 as D (6 bases). Trimming removed 0 bases from V and 4 bases from J, with 13 bases in between. CDR3 length: 15 residues. CDR1 MNHEY and CDR2 SVGAGI come from the germline V gene. CDR3 bases: TGTGCCAGCAGTTACTCGACGGTGGGGGGTTACGAGCAGTACTTC. Translated, it gives CASSYSTVGGYEQYF.

This clonotype was recorded many times. The CDR3 reads CASSLLTDTQYF. The CDR3 coding sequence is TGTGCCAGCAGCTTACTAACAGATACGCAGTATTTT. This sequence joins TRBV7-9 and TRBJ2-3; no reliable D call. The CDR3 runs to 12 residues. The germline CDR1 and CDR2 sequences are SEHNR and FQNEAQ (reference sequence). The V end was cut by 2 bases, the J end by 3 bases, with 3 bases between. The whole variable domain, remainder taken from reference TRBV7-9 and TRBJ2-3, is DTGVSQNPRHKITKRGQNVTFRCDPISEHNRLYWYRQTLGQGPEFLTYFQNEAQLEKSRLLSDRFSAERPKGSFSTLEIQRTEQGDSAMYLCASSLLTDTQYFGPGTRLTVL.

This clonotype was recorded many times. The chain recombines TRBV5-1 with TRBJ2-5; 9 bases agree with TRBD1. The trim removed 4 bases at V and 3 bases at J, leaving 10 bases unmatched. Per germline, CDR1 SGHRS and CDR2 YFSETQ. The CDR3 is 16 amino acids. The CDR3 sequence: CASSPTGGYGEETQYF. The CDR3 DNA follows: TGCGCCAGCAGCCCGACAGGGGGGTATGGAGAAGAGACCCAGTACTTC.

This clonotype was recorded a few times. The chain recombines TRBV20-1 with TRBJ1-1; D remains ambiguous. Germline V gives CDR1 DFQATT, CDR2 SNEGSKA (reference sequence). The CDR3 loop spans 13 amino acids. V was cut by 5 bases and J by 3 bases, with 13 bases left in between. CDR3 amino acids: CSAVFGLDTEAFF. Here the CDR3 DNA reads TGCAGTGCTGTATTTGGCCTAGACACTGAAGCTTTCTTT.